This T cell receptor beta chain was captured in a study of CD8 T cells in Susac syndrome. About this clonotype itself: The antigen is undetermined.

It was with random hexamers that roughly 0.45 to 1 ug RNA was reverse transcribed. Each CDR3 protein gets one entry after TCRdb re-called the immunoSEQ multiplex PCR reads with MiXCR. Among some 200,000 distinct CDR3 sequences listed, 95% were seen once. Study results and limitations: In Susac patients, clonal expansion was not detected in CD4+ cells.

V lost 8 bases to trimming and J lost 2 bases, with 15 bases between them. The CDR3 consists of 13 residues. Germline V CDR1 and CDR2: DFQATT, SNEGSKA (reference sequence). The chain links TRBV20-1 to TRBJ2-5, with D possibly TRBD2 on 6 matching bases. The sample taken for sequencing was CD4+ T cells from PBMCs. The TCR comes from a human donor with Susac syndrome. The CDR3 coding sequence is TGCAGTACGGGAGTAGCGAATCAAGAGACCCAGTACTTC. It codes for CSTGVANQETQYF.